Below are 16 T cell receptor beta chains sequenced from a single sample in a study of breast tumors, draining lymph nodes, adjacent tissues. The lymph nodes were axillary draining lymph nodes from breast cancer patients. TCRdb itself ran the multiplex PCR reads through MiXCR, one entry per CDR3 protein. The sample comprises roughly 130,000 distinct CDR3 sequences, approximately 29% of which are singletons, and 2.3% rests with the top ten. The sequencing input was axillary lymph node tissue. The receptor set was obtained from a female donor with breast cancer. Some clones in this sample may be carry-over from other donors' samples.

In this sample, this clonotype turned up many times. This chain links TRBV20-1 with TRBJ1-4; TRBD1 agrees at 7 bases. Germline lookup yields CDR1 DFQATT and CDR2 SNEGSKA (reference sequence). The CDR3 is 14 amino acids. With 2 bases clipped from V and 4 bases from J, the junction kept 4 bases outside the gene matches. The CDR3 nucleotides read TGCAGTGCTAGAAGGGACAGCCGTAATGAAAAACTGTTTTTT. This gives the protein CSARRDSRNEKLFF.

Details on this clonotype: A read error is possible here, since a much larger clone lies one base away. The CDR3 does not end in the conserved phenylalanine or tryptophan, so this is likely a read error. The chain recombines TRBV18 with TRBJ1-5; D remains unclear. This CDR3 region has 13 residues. From germline, CDR1 is KGHSH and CDR2 LQKENI. The V and J ends lost 10 bases and 9 bases respectively, with 19 bases between them. The CDR3 DNA reads TGTGCCACCACCCTAAATGCTTTTTCGCCCCAGCATCTT. Encoded protein: CATTLNAFSPQHL.

With respect to this clonotype: A read error may explain this, as a much larger clone is one base away. The rearrangement links TRBV11-2 to TRBJ1-4, with D maybe TRBD1 (6 bases). The CDR3 runs 12 residues. Germline V CDR1 and CDR2: SGHAT, FQNNGV. The CDR3 region is CASSFSGETLFF. The CDR3 coding sequence is TGTGCCAGCAGCTTTTCAGGGGAAACACTGTTTTTT. The full variable domain, in which reference TRBV11-2 and TRBJ1-4 provide the parts outside the CDR3, is EAGVAQSPRYKIIEKRQSVAFWCNPISGHATLYWYQQILGQGPKLLIQFQNNGVVDDSQLPKDRFSAERLKGVDSTLKIQPAKLEDSAVYLCASSFSGETLFFGSGTQLSVL.

This clonotype has a count of ten or more. The chain employs TRBV6-5 and TRBJ1-4; D not certain. V gave up 0 bases and J gave up 4 bases, with 9 bases separating them. Germline V gene sequence: CDR1 MNHEY, CDR2 SVGAGI. The CDR3 length is 15 residues. CDR3 sequence (DNA): TGTGCCAGCAGTTACTCACCCGGGGTTAATGAAAAACTGTTTTTT. Its protein product is CASSYSPGVNEKLFF.

As concerns this clonotype: Its ends do not fully match the called genes, so a read error is possible. This chain links TRBV20-1 with TRBJ2-1, with 7 bases fitting TRBD1. The CDR3 runs to 16 residues. Germline lookup yields CDR1 DFQATT and CDR2 SNEGSKA (reference sequence). CDR3 DNA sequence: TGCAGTGCTAACCCAGGTGAGGGGGCGACCTACAATGAACAGTTCTTC. This translates into CSANPGEGATYNEQFF.

Concerning this clonotype itself: A much bigger clone sits one base away, suggesting this may be a read error. The J gene is TRBJ1-6, the V gene TRBV6-5; 7 bases are shared with TRBD1. Looked up from germline, CDR1 is MNHEY and CDR2 is SVGAGI. V lost 7 bases, J lost 2 bases, and 2 bases stayed unmatched. There are 14 residues in the CDR3. The CDR3 DNA sequence: TGTGCCAGCAAGCAGGGGGCCTATAATTCACCCCTCCACTTT. Translating gives CASKQGAYNSPLHF.

This clonotype was detected a few times. The chain is built from TRBV5-5 and TRBJ2-4, with a tentative D call TRBD2 (5 bases). Germline CDR1 SGHKS, CDR2 YYEKEE (reference sequence). V was cut by 5 bases and J by 6 bases, with 12 bases left in between. The CDR3 has 13 amino acids. In DNA, the CDR3 is TGTGCCAGCAGTGGAGGTGTTAGAAACATTCAGTACTTC. Translating it yields CASSGGVRNIQYF.

The chain has TRBV7-2 and TRBJ1-2; 7 positions agree with TRBD1. Germline-derived CDR1 and CDR2 are SGHTA and FQGNSA. The CDR3 runs to 12 residues. Unmatched junction bases numbered 5, after V lost 11 bases and J lost 2 bases. DNA of the CDR3: TGTGCCGGGACAGAGGGGAACTATGGCTACACCTTC. Translating it yields CAGTEGNYGYTF.

At least ten counts were recorded for this clonotype. This rearrangement joins TRBV7-6 to TRBJ2-1; TRBD1 agrees at 8 bases. Germline lookup yields CDR1 SGHVS and CDR2 FNYEAQ. The CDR3 is 16 amino acids. V lost 5 bases and J lost 6; bases outside the gene matches: 12. In DNA, the CDR3 is TGTGCCAGCAGCCCTATCCCCGGACAGGGCCTCAATGAGCAGTTCTTC. Translation gives CASSPIPGQGLNEQFF.

In this sample, this clonotype turned up many times. The J gene is TRBJ2-5, the V gene TRBV5-6; D is unclear. The V end was cut by 2 bases, the J end by 1 base, with 15 bases between. This CDR3 is built from 16 residues. Germline assignment: CDR1 SGHDT and CDR2 YYEEEE. The CDR3 region has the DNA TGTGCCAGCAGCTTTTGGGAAGGGATCGGCCAAGAGACCCAGTACTTC. Translated, it gives CASSFWEGIGQETQYF.

This clonotype was picked up many times. A much larger clone differs from this one at a single base, so this may be a read error. The rearrangement uses TRBV20-1 and TRBJ1-6, with a weak D call TRBD1 (6 bases). Trimming left V 2 bases short and J 6 bases short, with 17 bases between. CDR3 size: 16 residues. Germline values: CDR1 DFQATT, CDR2 SNEGSKA (reference sequence). CDR3 coding DNA: TGCAGTGCTAGACCTCGGGCAGGGGACTCTAATTCACCCCTCCACTTT. This encodes CSARPRAGDSNSPLHF.

This clonotype was seen many times. The rearrangement joins TRBV6-1 to TRBJ2-3, with unresolved D. CDR3 size: 12 residues. Germline V gene lookup returns CDR1 MNHNS and CDR2 SASEGT. Trimming stripped 5 bases from V and 4 bases from J, with 7 bases between. The CDR3 here is CASSFGADTQYF. The CDR3 DNA follows: TGTGCCAGCAGTTTCGGCGCAGATACGCAGTATTTT.

This clonotype appeared a few times. This chain uses TRBV7-3 with TRBJ2-4; possible D gene TRBD1, 6 bases. This CDR3 contains 15 residues. Trimming removed 2 bases at V and 6 bases at J, with 14 bases between. Germline V gene lookup returns CDR1 SGHTA and CDR2 FQGTGA. For the CDR3, the DNA is TGTGCCAGCAGCTTATCGGCAGGGGATGGAAACATTCAGTACTTC. It encodes CASSLSAGDGNIQYF. Combining the CDR3 with reference TRBV7-3 and TRBJ2-4 gives the whole variable domain GAGVSQTPSNKVTEKGKYVELRCDPISGHTALYWYRQSLGQGPEFLIYFQGTGAADDSGLPNDRFFAVRPEGSVSTLKIQRTERGDSAVYLCASSLSAGDGNIQYFGAGTRLSVL.

This chain connects TRBV10-2 to TRBJ1-1; possibly TRBD1 for D (6 bases). Germline V gives CDR1 WSHSY, CDR2 SAAADI. This CDR3 is built from 17 residues. Deletions cut 7 bases from V and 2 bases from J, with 23 bases between. This CDR3 reads CASNGLEEGDLNTEAFF. Here the CDR3 DNA reads TGCGCCAGCAACGGGCTAGAAGAGGGGGATCTTAACACTGAAGCTTTCTTT.

The chain links TRBV7-9 to TRBJ2-5; 8 bases are a match to TRBD2. This CDR3 has 14 residues. CDR1 and CDR2 from the germline V gene are SEHNR and FQNEAQ (reference sequence). Losses at the gene ends were 2 bases for V and 5 bases for J; bases not matched to a gene: 4. CDR3: CASSLSGGLETQYF. Written as DNA, the CDR3 is TGTGCCAGCAGCTTATCGGGGGGGCTGGAGACCCAGTACTTC. The full variable domain, with the rest looked up from reference TRBV7-9 and TRBJ2-5, is DTGVSQNPRHKITKRGQNVTFRCDPISEHNRLYWYRQTLGQGPEFLTYFQNEAQLEKSRLLSDRFSAERPKGSFSTLEIQRTEQGDSAMYLCASSLSGGLETQYFGPGTRLLVL.

In this sample, this clonotype turned up many times. This chain joins TRBV19 and TRBJ1-2, with 8 nucleotides matching TRBD1. Germline CDR1 LNHDA, CDR2 SQIVND (reference sequence). V trimming: 7 bases; J trimming: 0 bases; junction bases outside the gene matches: 4. This CDR3 spans 14 amino acids. CDR3 DNA sequence: TGTGCCAGTACTAAGGACAGGGCTAACTATGGCTACACCTTC. Translation: CASTKDRANYGYTF.